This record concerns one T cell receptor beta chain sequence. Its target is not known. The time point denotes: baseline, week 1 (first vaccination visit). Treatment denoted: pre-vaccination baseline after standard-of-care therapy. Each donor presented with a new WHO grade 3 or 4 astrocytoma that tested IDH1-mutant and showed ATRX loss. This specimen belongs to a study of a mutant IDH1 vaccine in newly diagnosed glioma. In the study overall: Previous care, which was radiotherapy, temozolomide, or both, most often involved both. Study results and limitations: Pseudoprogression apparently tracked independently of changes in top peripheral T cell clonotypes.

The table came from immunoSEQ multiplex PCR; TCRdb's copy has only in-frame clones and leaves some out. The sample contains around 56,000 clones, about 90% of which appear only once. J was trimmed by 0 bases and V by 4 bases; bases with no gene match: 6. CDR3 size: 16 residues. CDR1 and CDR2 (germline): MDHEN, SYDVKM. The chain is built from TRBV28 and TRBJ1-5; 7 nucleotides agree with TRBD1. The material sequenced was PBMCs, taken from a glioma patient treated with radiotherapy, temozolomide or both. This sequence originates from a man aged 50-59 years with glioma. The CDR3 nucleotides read TGTGCCAGCAGTTCCCAGGGGGGGGATAGCAATCAGCCCCAGCATTTT. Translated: CASSSQGGDSNQPQHF.